The source of this TCR beta chain is a study of T cell repertoires in cytomegalovirus infection (dated by TCRdb to about 2019). Concerning the study at large: Because public TCR beta signatures pointed to carriage of CMV infection together with the matching HLA type, the HLA type of each donor mattered for the analysis. Study-wide conclusions, independent of this receptor: In the ex vivo response, HLA-C-restricted CMV-specific TCR beta clonotypes were dominant, and in two of eight donors the single most frequent clonotype came from this HLA-C-restricted group. In both this cohort and an independent cohort of some 370 donors, the cumulative frequency of public TCR beta family members distinguished carriers of CMV infection plus the relevant HLA type.

From the cysteine through the phenylalanine, the CDR3 covers 15 amino acids. Only CDR3 DNA is held: 45 bases, read in frame from base 1. The germline V gene (reference sequence) provides CDR1 LNHDA and CDR2 SQIVND. Deletion took 3 bases off V and 0 bases off J, with a span of 11 bases between the germline ends. With respect to this clonotype: Its antigen remains undetermined. No base qualities exist here, and no much larger clone lies one base off it.

The sample was run on an Illumina HiSeq 1500. TCRdb trimmed the raw reads at Q25, called clones with MiXCR and kept productive beta chains. A single entry per CDR3 protein holds the most common genes and DNA from its merged rows. Here the sample has a few hundred thousand distinct CDR3 sequences; around 15% occur a single time. The ten largest clones take up roughly 8.7% of the sample. The sequencing sample was made of PBMCs. The chain is made from TRBV19 and TRBJ1-1; the D gene lacks a confident call. The receptor comes from a human donor in good health (CMV status not recorded). Some clones in this sample may be carry-over from other donors' samples. This receptor has the CDR3 CASSIGSLLNTEAFF. In nucleotide form, the sequence is TGTGCCAGTAGTATCGGTTCGCTATTGAACACTGAAGCTTTCTTT. Full variable domain (CDR3 extended with the reference TRBV19 and TRBJ1-1 proteins): DGGITQSPKYLFRKEGQNVTLSCEQNLNHDAMYWYRQDPGQGLRLIYYSQIVNDFQKGDIAEGYSVSREKKESFPLTVTSAQKNPTAFYLCASSIGSLLNTEAFFGQGTRLTVV.